This TCR beta chain was obtained from a study of blood T cell repertoires in COVID-19. The wider study: Acute and convalescent COVID-19 samples came from the United States, Italy and Spain.

The CDR3 is 16 amino acids. In germline, CDR1 is MDHEN, CDR2 SYDVKM. Deletions cut 6 bases from V and 0 bases from J, with 17 bases between. Using immunoSEQ multiplex PCR, the repertoire was profiled, and TCRdb retains in-frame clones only, with some absent. Of approximately 260,000 clones listed, about 88% are singletons. The count of this clone is one. The chain employs TRBV28 and TRBJ1-1; D is possibly TRBD1 (6 bases). Sequenced input: peripheral blood. This TCR derives from a man between 18 and 35 years old with active or convalescent COVID-19. In DNA form, the CDR3 reads TGTGCCAGCAGCGTAGAAGGGGACACCGTGAACACTGAAGCTTTCTTT. It is translated as CASSVEGDTVNTEAFF.